The sequence of this T cell receptor (beta chain) was determined in a study of blood T cell repertoires in COVID-19. Turning to the study itself: In each case, the material was cDNA or gDNA derived from T cells, B-cell-depleted T cells, or PBMCs.

The CDR3 totals 18 residues. Between the trimmed V and J ends, which lost 2 bases and 6 bases, there was a span of 23 bases. Germline V gene data show CDR1 as SGHRS and CDR2 as YFSETQ. Original data processing: Estimated nucleated cell counts came from reference gene primer amplification. Sequenced by immunoSEQ multiplex PCR; TCRdb stores in-frame clones only, minus some. V and J calls and clone size are those listed in that table; D and trimming were worked out from the DNA. The repertoire holds 240,000 or so clones, with approximately 80% as singletons. This TCR derives from a woman younger than 35 with acute or convalescent COVID-19. Sequenced sample: peripheral blood. The chain recombines TRBV5-1 with TRBJ2-2, with a tentative D call TRBD1 (6 bases). The CDR3 coding sequence is TGCGCCAGCAGCTTTCGGGCAGGGGAAATCCAGTATCCCGGGGAGCTGTTTTTT. It is translated as CASSFRAGEIQYPGELFF.